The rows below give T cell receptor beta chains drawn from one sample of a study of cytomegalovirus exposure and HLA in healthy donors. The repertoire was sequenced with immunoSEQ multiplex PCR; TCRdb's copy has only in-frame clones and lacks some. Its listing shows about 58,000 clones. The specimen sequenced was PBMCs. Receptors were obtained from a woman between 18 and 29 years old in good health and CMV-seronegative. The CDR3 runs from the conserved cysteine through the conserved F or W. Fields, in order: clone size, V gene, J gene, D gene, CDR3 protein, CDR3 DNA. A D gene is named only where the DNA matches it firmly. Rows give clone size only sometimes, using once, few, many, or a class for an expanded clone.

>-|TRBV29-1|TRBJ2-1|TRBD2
CSVVRGGLNEQFF
TGCAGCGTTGTGCGGGGGGGGCTGAATGAGCAGTTCTTC
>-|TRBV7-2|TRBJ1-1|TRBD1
CASSPLGTAPPSTEAFF
TGTGCCAGCAGCCCCCTGGGGACAGCACCCCCGTCCACTGAAGCTTTCTTT
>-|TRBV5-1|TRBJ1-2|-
CASSLASYGYTF
TGCGCCAGCAGCTTGGCGTCCTATGGCTACACCTTC
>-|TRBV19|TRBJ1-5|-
CASSIDHQGGNQPQHF
TGTGCCAGTAGTATAGATCATCAGGGAGGGAATCAGCCCCAGCATTTT
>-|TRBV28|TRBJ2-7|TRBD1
CASSTGELYEQYF
TGTGCCAGCAGTACAGGGGAACTCTACGAGCAGTACTTC
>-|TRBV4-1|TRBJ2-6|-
CASSQGRFSGANVLTF
TGCGCCAGCAGCCAAGGCAGGTTCTCTGGGGCCAACGTCCTGACTTTC
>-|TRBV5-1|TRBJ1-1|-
CASSWAGANTEAFF
TGCGCCAGCAGCTGGGCAGGGGCGAACACTGAAGCTTTCTTT
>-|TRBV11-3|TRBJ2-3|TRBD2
CASSPWTSGGDTDTQYF
TGTGCCAGCAGCCCTTGGACTAGCGGGGGGGACACAGATACGCAGTATTTT
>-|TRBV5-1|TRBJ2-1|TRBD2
CASRLRLAGPYNEQFF
TGCGCCAGCAGACTCAGGCTAGCGGGACCGTACAATGAGCAGTTCTTC
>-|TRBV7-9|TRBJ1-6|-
CASSLMSPLHF
TGTGCCAGCAGCTTAATGTCACCCCTACACTTT
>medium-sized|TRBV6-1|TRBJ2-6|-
CASSELAGANVLTF
TGTGCCAGCAGTGAACTAGCTGGGGCCAACGTCCTGACTTTC
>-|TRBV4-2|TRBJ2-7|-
CASSQGAGIYEQYF
TGTGCCAGCAGCCAAGGGGCAGGAATCTACGAGCAGTACTTC
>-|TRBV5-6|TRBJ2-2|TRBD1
CASLTQDRENTGELFF
TGTGCCAGCCTCACACAGGACAGGGAGAACACCGGGGAGCTGTTTTTT
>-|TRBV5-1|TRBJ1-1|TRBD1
CASGLTGAINTEAFF
TGCGCCAGCGGACTGACAGGGGCTATCAACACTGAAGCTTTCTTT
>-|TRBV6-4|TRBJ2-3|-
CASSGGGEDTQYF
TGTGCCAGCAGTGGCGGGGGCGAAGATACGCAGTATTTT
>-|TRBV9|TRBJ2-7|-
CASSAFPGISSYEQYF
TGTGCCAGCAGCGCCTTTCCAGGGATCAGCTCCTACGAGCAGTACTTC
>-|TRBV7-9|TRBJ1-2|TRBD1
CASSLKGQGAGYTF
TGTGCCAGCAGCTTAAAGGGACAGGGAGCCGGCTACACCTTC